The entry that follows covers one T cell receptor beta chain sequence. What it binds is not known. The data derive from a study of cytomegalovirus exposure and HLA in healthy donors. Study-wide findings and caveats: Presence/absence analyses rested on an assumption that sequencing depth was roughly uniform across donors.

PCR employed 60 Vbeta and 13 Jbeta primers. In the authors' methods: Roughly 11 million shared chains were among approximately 80 million unique TCR beta chains counted in a later analysis. This table comes from immunoSEQ multiplex PCR, and its TCRdb copy is limited to in-frame clones, with some not included. Clone size and V and J calls were adopted from that table, with D and trimming inferred from the DNA. The sample totals about 200,000 clones. V was pared by 3 bases and J by 8 bases, with 9 bases of the junction left unmatched. The germline V gene has CDR1 SEHNR and CDR2 FQNEAQ (reference sequence). This CDR3 has 16 residues.

This chain links TRBV7-9 with TRBJ2-2; 10 positions agree with TRBD2. The sample consisted of PBMCs. This TCR was sampled from a girl aged 2 to 9 in good health and CMV-seropositive. Written as DNA, the CDR3 is TGTGCCAGCAGCTTCCCTAGCGGGAGAGCGAAGGGGGAGCTGTTTTTT. Translation: CASSFPSGRAKGELFF.